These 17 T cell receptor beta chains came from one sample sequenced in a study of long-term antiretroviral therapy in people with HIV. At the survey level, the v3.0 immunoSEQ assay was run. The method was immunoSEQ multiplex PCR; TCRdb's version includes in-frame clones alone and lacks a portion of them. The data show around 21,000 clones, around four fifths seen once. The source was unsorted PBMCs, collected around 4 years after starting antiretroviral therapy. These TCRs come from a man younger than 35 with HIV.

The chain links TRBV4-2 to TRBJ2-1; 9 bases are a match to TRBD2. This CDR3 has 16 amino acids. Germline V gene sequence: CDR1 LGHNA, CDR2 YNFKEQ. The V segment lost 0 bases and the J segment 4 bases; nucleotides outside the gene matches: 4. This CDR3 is CASSQDETSGYNEQFF. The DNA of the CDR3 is TGTGCCAGCAGCCAAGATGAGACTAGCGGTTACAATGAGCAGTTCTTC.

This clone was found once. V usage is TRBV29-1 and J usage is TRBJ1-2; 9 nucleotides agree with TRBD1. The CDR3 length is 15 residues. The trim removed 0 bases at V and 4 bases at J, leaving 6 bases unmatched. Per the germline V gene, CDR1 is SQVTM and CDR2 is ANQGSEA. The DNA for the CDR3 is TGCAGCGTTGAAGATCTGACAGGGGGACTCTATGGCTACACCTTC. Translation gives CSVEDLTGGLYGYTF. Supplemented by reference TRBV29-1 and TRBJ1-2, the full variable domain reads SAVISQKPSRDICQRGTSLTIQCQVDSQVTMMFWYRQQPGQSLTLIATANQGSEATYESGFVIDKFPISRPNLTFSTLTVSNMSPEDSSIYLCSVEDLTGGLYGYTFGSGTRLTVV.

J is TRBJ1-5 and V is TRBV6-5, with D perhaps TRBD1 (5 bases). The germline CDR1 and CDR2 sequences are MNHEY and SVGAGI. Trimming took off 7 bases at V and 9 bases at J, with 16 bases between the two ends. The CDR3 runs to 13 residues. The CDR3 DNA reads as TGTGCCAGCAACCCAACTCAGGGAGGGCCCCAGCATTTT. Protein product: CASNPTQGGPQHF.

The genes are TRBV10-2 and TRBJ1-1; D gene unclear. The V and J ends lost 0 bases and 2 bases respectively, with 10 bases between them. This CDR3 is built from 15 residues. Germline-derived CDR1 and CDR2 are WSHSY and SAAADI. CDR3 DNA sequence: TGCGCCAGCAGTGAGTCGACTCCCAGCAACACTGAAGCTTTCTTT. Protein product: CASSESTPSNTEAFF.

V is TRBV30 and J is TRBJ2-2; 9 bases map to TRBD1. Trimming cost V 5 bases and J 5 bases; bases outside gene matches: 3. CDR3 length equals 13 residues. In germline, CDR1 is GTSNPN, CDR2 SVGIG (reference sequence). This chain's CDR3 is CAWLDRGTGELFF. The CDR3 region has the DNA TGTGCCTGGCTTGACAGGGGGACCGGGGAGCTGTTTTTT.

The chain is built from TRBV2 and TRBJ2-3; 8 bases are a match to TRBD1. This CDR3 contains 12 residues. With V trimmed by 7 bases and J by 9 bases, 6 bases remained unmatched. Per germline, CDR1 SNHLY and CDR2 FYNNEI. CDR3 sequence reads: CASTLDRGTQYF. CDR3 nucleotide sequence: TGTGCCAGCACCTTAGACAGGGGCACGCAGTATTTT.

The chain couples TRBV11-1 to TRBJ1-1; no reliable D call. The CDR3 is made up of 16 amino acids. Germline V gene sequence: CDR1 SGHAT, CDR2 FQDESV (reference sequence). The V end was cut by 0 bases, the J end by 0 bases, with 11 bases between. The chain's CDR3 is CASSLAPDGLNTEAFF. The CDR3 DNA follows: TGTGCCAGCAGCTTAGCCCCGGACGGATTGAACACTGAAGCTTTCTTT. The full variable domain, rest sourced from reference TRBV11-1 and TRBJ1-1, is EAEVAQSPRYKITEKSQAVAFWCDPISGHATLYWYRQILGQGPELLVQFQDESVVDDSQLPKDRFSAERLKGVDSTLKIQPAELGDSAMYLCASSLAPDGLNTEAFFGQGTRLTVV.

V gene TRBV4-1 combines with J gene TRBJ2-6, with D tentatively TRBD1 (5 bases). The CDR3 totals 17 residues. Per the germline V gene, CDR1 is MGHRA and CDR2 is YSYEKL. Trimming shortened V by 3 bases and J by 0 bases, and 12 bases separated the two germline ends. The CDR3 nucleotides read TGCGCCAGCAGCCAGTCAAGGACAAACTCTGGGGCCAACGTCCTGACTTTC. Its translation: CASSQSRTNSGANVLTF.

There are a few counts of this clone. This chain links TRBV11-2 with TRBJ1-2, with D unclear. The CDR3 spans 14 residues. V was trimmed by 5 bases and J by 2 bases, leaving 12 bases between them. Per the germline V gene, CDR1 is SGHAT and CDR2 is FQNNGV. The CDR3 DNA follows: TGTGCCAGCAGCGCCGAGGGCCACAACTATGGCTACACCTTC. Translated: CASSAEGHNYGYTF.

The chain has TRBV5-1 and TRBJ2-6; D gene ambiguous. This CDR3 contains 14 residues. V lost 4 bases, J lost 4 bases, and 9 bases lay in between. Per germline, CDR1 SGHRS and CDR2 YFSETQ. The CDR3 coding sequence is TGCGCCAGCAGCCTATCCTCGGGGGCCAACGTCCTGACTTTC. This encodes CASSLSSGANVLTF.

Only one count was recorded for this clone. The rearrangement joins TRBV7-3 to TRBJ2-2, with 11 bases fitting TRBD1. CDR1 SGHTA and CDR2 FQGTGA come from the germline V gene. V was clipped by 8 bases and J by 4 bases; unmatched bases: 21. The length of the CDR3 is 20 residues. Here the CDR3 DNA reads TGTGCCAGCTCCACGGGACCGGGACAGGGGGAAACTGAGGTCACCGGGGAGCTGTTTTTT. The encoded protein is CASSTGPGQGETEVTGELFF.

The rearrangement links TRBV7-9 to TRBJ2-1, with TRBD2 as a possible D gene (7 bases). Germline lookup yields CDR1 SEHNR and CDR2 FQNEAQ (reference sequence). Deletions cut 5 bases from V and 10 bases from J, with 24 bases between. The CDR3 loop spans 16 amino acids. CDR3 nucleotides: TGTGCCAGCAGCCTCCCTATGAAGGGGGGGGGCAAAGAGCAGTTCTTC. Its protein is CASSLPMKGGGKEQFF.

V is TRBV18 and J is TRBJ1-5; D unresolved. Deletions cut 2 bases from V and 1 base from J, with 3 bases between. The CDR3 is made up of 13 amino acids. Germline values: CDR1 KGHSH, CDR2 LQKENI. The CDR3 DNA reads TGTGCCAGCTCACCAGACAGCAATCAGCCCCAGCATTTT. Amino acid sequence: CASSPDSNQPQHF.

CDR3 residues: CASSEARRGYGYTF. CDR3 sequence (DNA): TGTGCCAGCAGTGAAGCCCGAAGGGGCTATGGCTACACCTTC. The rearrangement links TRBV6-1 to TRBJ1-2, with a tentative D call TRBD1 (5 bases). The V gene lost 0 bases and the J gene lost 4 bases, with 9 bases spanning the gap. The CDR3 contains 14 residues. Germline CDR1 MNHNS, CDR2 SASEGT.

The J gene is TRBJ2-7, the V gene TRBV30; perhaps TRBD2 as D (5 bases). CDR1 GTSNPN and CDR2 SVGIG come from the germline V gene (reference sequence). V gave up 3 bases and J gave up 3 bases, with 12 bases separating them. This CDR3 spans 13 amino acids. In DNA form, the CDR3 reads TGTGCCTGGAGCCCCGGGGTTAGCTACGAGCAGTACTTC. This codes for CAWSPGVSYEQYF. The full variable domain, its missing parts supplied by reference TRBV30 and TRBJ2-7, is SQTIHQWPATLVQPVGSPLSLECTVEGTSNPNLYWYRQAAGRGLQLLFYSVGIGQISSEVPQNLSASRPQDRQFILSSKKLLLSDSGFYLCAWSPGVSYEQYFGPGTRLTVT.

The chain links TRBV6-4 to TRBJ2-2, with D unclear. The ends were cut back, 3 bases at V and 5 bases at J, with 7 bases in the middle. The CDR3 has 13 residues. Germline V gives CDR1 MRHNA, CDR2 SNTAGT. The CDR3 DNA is TGTGCCAGCAGTGAAGCCGGGACCGGGGAGCTGTTTTTT. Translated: CASSEAGTGELFF.

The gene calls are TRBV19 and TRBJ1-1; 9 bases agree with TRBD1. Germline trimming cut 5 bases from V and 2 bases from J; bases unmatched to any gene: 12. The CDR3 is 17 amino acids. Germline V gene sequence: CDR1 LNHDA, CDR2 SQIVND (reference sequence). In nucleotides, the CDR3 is TGTGCCAGTAGTCAACTCCGGGACAGGGACCGAAACACTGAAGCTTTCTTT. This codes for CASSQLRDRDRNTEAFF.